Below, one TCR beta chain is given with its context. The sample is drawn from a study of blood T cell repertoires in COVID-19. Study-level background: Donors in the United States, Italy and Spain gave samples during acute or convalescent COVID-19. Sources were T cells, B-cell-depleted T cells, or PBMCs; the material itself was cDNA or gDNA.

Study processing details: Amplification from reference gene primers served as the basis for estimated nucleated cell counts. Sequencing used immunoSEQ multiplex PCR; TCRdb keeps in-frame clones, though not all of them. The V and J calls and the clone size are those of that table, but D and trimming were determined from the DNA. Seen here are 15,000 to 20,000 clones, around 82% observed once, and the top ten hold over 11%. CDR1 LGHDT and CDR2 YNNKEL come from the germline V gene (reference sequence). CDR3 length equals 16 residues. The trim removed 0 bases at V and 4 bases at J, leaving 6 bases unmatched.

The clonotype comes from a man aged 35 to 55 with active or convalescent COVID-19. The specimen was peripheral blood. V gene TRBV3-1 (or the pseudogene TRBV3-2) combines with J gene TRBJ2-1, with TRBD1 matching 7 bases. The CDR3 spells CASSQDSRGPYNEQFF. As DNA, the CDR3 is TGTGCCAGCAGCCAAGATTCGAGGGGGCCTTACAATGAGCAGTTCTTC.